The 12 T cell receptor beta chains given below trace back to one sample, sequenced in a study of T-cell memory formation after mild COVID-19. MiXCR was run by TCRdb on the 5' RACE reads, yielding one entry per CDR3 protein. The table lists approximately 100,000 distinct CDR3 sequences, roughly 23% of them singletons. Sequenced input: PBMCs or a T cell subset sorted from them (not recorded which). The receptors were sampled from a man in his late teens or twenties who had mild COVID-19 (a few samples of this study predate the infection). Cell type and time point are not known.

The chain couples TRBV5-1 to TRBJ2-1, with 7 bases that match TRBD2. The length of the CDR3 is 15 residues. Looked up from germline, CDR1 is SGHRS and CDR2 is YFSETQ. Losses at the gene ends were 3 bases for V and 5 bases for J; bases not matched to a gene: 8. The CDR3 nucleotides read TGCGCCAGCAGCTGGGGGGGTATCGGTGACAATGAGCAGTTCTTC. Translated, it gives CASSWGGIGDNEQFF.

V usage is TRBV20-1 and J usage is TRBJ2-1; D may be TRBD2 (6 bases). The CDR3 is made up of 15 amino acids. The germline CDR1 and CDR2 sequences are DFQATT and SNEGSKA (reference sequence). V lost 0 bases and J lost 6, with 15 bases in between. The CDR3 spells CSARDGDSRLNEQFF. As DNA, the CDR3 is TGCAGTGCTAGAGATGGGGACTCGAGGCTCAATGAGCAGTTCTTC.

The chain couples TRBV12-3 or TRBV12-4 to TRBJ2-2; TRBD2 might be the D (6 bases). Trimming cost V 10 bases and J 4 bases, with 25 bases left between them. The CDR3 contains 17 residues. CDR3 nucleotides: TGTGCCAACTCGAGGAGGGACCGCCTAGATAGCACCGGGGAGCTGTTTTTT. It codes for CANSRRDRLDSTGELFF.

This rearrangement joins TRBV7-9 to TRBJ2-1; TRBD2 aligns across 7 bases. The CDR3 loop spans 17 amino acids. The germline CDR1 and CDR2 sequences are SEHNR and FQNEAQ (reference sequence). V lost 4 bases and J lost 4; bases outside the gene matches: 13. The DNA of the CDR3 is TGTGCCAGCAGCTCGGGGGGAGGGCTAGCCCATTACAATGAGCAGTTCTTC. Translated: CASSSGGGLAHYNEQFF.

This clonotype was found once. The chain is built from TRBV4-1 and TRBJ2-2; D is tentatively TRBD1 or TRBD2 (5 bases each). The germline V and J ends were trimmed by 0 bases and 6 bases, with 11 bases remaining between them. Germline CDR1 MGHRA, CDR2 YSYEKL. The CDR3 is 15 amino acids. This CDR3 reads CASSQDPGQSGELFF. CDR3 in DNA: TGCGCCAGCAGCCAAGACCCGGGGCAATCCGGGGAGCTGTTTTTT.

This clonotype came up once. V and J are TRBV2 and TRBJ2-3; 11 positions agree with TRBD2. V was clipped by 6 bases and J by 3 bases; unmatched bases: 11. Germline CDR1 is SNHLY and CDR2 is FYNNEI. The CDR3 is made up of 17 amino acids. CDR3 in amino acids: CASREISGGAGTDTQYF. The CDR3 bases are TGTGCCAGCAGAGAGATTAGCGGGGGGGCCGGGACAGATACGCAGTATTTT.

CDR3 protein: CASGGRANGYTF. CDR3 bases: TGTGCCAGCGGGGGCAGGGCCAACGGCTACACCTTC. This rearrangement joins TRBV6-6 to TRBJ1-2; D is perhaps TRBD1 (6 bases). The germline V and J ends were trimmed by 8 bases and 8 bases, with 15 bases remaining between them. CDR1 is MNHNY, CDR2 SVGAGI, per germline (reference sequence). The CDR3 totals 12 residues.

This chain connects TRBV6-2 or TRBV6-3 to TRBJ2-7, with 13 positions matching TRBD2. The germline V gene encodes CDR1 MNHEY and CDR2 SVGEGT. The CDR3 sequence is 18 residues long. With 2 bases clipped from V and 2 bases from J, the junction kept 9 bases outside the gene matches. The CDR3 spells CASSYDGPGTSGTYEQYF. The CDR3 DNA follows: TGTGCCAGCAGTTACGACGGCCCCGGGACTAGCGGGACCTACGAGCAGTACTTC.

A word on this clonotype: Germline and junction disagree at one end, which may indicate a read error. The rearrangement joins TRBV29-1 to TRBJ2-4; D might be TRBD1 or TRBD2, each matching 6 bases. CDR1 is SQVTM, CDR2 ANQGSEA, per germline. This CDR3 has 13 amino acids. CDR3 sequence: CSVVRGQGIGLIF. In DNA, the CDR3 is TGCAGCGTCGTCCGGGGGCAAGGGATCGGACTTATATTC.

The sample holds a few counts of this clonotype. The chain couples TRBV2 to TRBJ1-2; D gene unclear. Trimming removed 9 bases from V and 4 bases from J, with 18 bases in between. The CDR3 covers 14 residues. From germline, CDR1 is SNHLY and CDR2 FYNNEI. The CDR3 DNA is TGTGCCAGTGATAAACCGGACGGCGTCTATGGCTACACCTTC. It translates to CASDKPDGVYGYTF.

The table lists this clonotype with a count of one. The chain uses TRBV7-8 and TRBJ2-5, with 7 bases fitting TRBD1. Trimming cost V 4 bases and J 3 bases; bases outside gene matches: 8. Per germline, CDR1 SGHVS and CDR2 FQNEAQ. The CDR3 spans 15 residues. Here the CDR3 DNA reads TGTGCCAGCAGCTCCAGCAGGGGGTATGAAGAGACCCAGTACTTC. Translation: CASSSSRGYEETQYF.

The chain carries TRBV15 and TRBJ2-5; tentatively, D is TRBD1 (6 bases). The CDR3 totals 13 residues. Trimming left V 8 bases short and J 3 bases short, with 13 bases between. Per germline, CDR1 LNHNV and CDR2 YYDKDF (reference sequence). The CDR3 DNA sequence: TGTGCCACCCAAACCCCAGGGGAAGAGACCCAGTACTTC. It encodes CATQTPGEETQYF.